This TCR beta chain was obtained from a study of identical twins' blood T cells. Study-wide results and limits: Mainly, cloneset size products determined shared clonotypes, twins included. Twins shared more top CDR3 clonotypes than unrelated donors did.

In the study's own analysis: Each library had 2.2 to 3.6 million CDR3 reads and about 100,000 to nearly 500,000 clonotypes. In TCRdb, the 5' RACE reads were re-called with MiXCR into one record per CDR3 protein. These V and J calls rely on TCRdb rather than the paper's analysis. The table lists 350,000 to 400,000 distinct CDR3 sequences, roughly 27% of them singletons. The sample holds a few counts of this clonotype. Its antigen remains unknown. The CDR3 loop spans 14 amino acids. With 4 bases removed from V and 3 bases from J, the gap between germline ends came to 11 bases. Germline CDR1 WNHNN, CDR2 SYGVQD (reference sequence).

Sequenced sample: PBMCs. This sequence was found in a woman aged 18-55 years in good health. The rearrangement joins TRBV10-1 to TRBJ2-3; no firm D call. The CDR3 spells CASSASRLTDTQYF. CDR3 DNA: TGCGCCAGCAGTGCTTCGAGGCTTACAGATACGCAGTATTTT.